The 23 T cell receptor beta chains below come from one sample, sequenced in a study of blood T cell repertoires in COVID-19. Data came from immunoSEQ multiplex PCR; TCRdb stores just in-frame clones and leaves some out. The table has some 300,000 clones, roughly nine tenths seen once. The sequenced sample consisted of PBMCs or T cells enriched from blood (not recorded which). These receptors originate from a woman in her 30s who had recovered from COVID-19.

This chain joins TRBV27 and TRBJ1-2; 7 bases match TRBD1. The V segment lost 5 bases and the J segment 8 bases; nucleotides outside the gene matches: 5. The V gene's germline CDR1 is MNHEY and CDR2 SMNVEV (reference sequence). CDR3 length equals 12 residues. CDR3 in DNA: TGTGCCAGCAGTAGGGACAGCATAGGCTACACCTTC. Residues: CASSRDSIGYTF.

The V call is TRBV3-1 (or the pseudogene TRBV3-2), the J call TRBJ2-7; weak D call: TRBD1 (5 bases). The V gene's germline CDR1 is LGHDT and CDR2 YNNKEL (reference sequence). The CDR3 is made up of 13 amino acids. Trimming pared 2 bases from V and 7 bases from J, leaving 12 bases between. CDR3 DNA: TGTGCCAGCAGCCAATGGCAGGGCACTGAGCAGTACTTC. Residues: CASSQWQGTEQYF.

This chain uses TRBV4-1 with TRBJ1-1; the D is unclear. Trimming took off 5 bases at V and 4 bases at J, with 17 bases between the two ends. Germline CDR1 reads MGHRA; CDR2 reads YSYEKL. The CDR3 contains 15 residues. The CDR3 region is CASSSEGGLATEAFF. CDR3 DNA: TGCGCCAGCAGCTCCGAGGGAGGGTTGGCCACTGAAGCTTTCTTT.

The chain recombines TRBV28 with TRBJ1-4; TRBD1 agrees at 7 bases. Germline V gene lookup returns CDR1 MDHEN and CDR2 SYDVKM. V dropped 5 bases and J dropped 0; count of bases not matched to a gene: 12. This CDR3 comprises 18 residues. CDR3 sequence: CASSLDRTGLATNEKLFF. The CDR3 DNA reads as TGTGCCAGCAGTCTGGACAGGACCGGCCTTGCAACTAATGAAAAACTGTTTTTT.

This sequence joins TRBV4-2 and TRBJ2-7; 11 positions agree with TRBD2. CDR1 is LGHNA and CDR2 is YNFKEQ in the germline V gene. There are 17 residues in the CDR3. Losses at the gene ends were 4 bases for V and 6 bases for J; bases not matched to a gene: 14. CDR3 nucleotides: TGTGCCAGCAGCCGAAAGGAAAATAGCGGGGGGGCTGCCGAGCAGTACTTC. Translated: CASSRKENSGGAAEQYF.

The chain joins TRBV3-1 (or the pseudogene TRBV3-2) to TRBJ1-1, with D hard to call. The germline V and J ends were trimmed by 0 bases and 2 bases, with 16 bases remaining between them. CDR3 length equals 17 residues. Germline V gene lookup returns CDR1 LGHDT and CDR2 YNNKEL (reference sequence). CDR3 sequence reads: CASSQEEPPRPNTEAFF. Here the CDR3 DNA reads TGTGCCAGCAGCCAAGAAGAGCCACCTAGACCAAACACTGAAGCTTTCTTT.

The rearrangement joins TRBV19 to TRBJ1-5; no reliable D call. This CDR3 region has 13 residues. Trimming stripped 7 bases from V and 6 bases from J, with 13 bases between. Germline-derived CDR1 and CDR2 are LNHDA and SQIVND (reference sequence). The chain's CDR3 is CASMRERSQPQHF. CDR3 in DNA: TGTGCCAGTATGAGGGAAAGAAGTCAGCCCCAGCATTTT. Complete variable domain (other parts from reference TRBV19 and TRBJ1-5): DGGITQSPKYLFRKEGQNVTLSCEQNLNHDAMYWYRQDPGQGLRLIYYSQIVNDFQKGDIAEGYSVSREKKESFPLTVTSAQKNPTAFYLCASMRERSQPQHFGDGTRLSIL.

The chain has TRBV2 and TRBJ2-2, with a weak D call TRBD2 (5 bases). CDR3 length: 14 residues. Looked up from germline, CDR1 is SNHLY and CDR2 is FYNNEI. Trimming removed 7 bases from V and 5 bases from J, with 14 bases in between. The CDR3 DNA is TGTGCCAGCACCATATTTTGGGAGACCGGGGAGCTGTTTTTT. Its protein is CASTIFWETGELFF.

CDR3 residues: CASSQDITSRESTVPPLHF. The CDR3 DNA reads TGCGCCAGCAGCCAAGATATAACCTCGCGGGAAAGTACGGTCCCACCCCTCCACTTT. The genes are TRBV4-3 and TRBJ1-6, with D unresolved. Germline lookup yields CDR1 LGHNA and CDR2 YSLEER. This CDR3 has 19 amino acids. V shed 0 bases and J shed 11 bases, with 26 bases lying between them.

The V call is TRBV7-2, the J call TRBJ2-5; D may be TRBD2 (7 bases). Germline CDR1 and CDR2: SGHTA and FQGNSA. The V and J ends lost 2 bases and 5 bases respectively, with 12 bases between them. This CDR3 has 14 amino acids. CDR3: CASSLRRGPETQYF. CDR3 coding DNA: TGTGCCAGCAGCTTACGGCGGGGGCCCGAGACCCAGTACTTC.

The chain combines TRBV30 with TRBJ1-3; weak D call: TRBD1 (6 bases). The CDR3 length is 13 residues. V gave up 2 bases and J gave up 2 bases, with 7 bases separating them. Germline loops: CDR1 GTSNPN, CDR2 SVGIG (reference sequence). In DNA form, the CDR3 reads TGTGCCTGGAGTCGGACAGCTGGAAACACCATATATTTT. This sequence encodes CAWSRTAGNTIYF.

The CDR3 loop is CASSQRGVSSYNEQFF. The CDR3 DNA follows: TGCGCCAGCAGCCAGCGGGGGGTGAGCTCCTACAATGAGCAGTTCTTC. The chain employs TRBV4-3 and TRBJ2-1, with 8 nucleotides matching TRBD2. This CDR3 region has 16 residues. The ends lost 3 bases at V and 0 bases at J; junction bases unmatched: 4. Germline CDR1 and CDR2: LGHNA and YSLEER.

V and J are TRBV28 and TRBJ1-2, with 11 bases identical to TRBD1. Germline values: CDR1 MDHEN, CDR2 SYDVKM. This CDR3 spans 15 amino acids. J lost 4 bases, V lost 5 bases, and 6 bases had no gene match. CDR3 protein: CASSRDGQGAYGYTF. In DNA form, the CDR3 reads TGTGCCAGCAGTCGGGACGGACAGGGGGCCTATGGCTACACCTTC.

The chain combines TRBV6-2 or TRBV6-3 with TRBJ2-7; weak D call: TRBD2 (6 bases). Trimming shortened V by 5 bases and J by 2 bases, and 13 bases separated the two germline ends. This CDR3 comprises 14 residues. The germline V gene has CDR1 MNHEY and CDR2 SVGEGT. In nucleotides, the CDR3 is TGTGCCAGCAGTCCGGCGGGGCCTCCCTACGAGCAGTACTTC. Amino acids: CASSPAGPPYEQYF.

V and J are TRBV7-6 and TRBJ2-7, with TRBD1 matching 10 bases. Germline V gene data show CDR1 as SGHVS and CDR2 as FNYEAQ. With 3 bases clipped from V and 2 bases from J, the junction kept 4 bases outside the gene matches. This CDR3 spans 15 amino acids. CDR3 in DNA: TGTGCCAGCAGCTTTGGGACAGGGGTGCCCTACGAGCAGTACTTC. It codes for CASSFGTGVPYEQYF.

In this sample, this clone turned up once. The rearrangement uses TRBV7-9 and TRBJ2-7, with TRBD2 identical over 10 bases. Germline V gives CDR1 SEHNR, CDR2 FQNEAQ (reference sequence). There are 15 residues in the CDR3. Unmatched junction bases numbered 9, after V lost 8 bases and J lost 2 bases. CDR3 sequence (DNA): TGTGCCAGCCGGGGAAAAGCGGGGGGGACCTACGAGCAGTACTTC. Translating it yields CASRGKAGGTYEQYF.

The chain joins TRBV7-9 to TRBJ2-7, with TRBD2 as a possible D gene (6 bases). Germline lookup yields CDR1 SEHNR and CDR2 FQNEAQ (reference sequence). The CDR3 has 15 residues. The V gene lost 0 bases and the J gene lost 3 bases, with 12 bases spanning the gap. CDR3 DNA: TGTGCCAGCAGCTTAGCGGAGGGCAGACTCTACGAGCAGTACTTC. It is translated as CASSLAEGRLYEQYF.

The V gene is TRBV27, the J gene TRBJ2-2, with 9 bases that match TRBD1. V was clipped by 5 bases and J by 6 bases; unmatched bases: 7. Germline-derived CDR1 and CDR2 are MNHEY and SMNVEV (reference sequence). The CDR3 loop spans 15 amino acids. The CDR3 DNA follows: TGTGCCAGCAGTGCCCGGACAGGGGTTTCCGGGGAGCTGTTTTTT. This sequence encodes CASSARTGVSGELFF.

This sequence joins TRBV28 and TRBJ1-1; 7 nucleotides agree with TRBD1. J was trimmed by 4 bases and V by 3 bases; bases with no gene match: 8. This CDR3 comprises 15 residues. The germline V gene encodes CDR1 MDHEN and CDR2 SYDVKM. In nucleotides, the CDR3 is TGTGCCAGCAGTTTTTCCCCATCAGGGGGCACTGAAGCTTTCTTT. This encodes CASSFSPSGGTEAFF.

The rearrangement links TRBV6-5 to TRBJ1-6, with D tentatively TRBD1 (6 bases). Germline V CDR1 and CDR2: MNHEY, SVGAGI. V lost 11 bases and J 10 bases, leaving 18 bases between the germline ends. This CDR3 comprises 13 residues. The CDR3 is CAWGPSGGSPLHF. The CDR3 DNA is TGTGCCTGGGGGCCGTCTGGGGGATCACCCCTCCACTTT.

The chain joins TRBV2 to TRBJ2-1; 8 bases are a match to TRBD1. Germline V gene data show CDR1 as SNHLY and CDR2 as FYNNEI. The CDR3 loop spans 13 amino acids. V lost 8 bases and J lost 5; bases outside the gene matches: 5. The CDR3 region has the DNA TGTGCCAGCGGACAGGGTAAGGACAATGAGCAGTTCTTC. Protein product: CASGQGKDNEQFF.

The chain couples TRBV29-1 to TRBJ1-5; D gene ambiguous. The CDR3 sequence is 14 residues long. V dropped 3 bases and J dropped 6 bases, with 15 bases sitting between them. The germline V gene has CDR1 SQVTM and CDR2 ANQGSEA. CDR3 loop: CSVDSGTSGQPQHF. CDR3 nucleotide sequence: TGCAGCGTTGATTCGGGTACGAGTGGTCAGCCCCAGCATTTT.

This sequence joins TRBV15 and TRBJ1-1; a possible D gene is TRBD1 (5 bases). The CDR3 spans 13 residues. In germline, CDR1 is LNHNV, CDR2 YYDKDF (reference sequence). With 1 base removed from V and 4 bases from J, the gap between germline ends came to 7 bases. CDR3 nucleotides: TGTGCCACCAGCAGAGCGCAGGGCACTGAAGCTTTCTTT. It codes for CATSRAQGTEAFF.